The entry below gives a single TCR beta chain sequence along with its context. The table lists this clone with a count of one. Its antigen remains undetermined. Per-base qualities were not stored, and no clone one base away is much larger. This sample was included in a study of OX40 agonist ivuxolimab in advanced cancers. Looking at the study overall: The costimulatory receptor OX40 (CD134) was targeted by ivuxolimab, a fully human IgG2 agonistic monoclonal antibody. Intravenous ivuxolimab was administered to patients every 2 weeks at six dose levels: 0.01, 0.1, 0.3, 1.5, 3 and 10 mg/kg. Among the 50 to 55 dose-escalation patients, roughly 20 had hepatocellular carcinoma, 15 or so melanoma, 9 renal cell carcinoma and 9 head and neck cancer. A male proportion of around 83% and a mean age of about 60 years, ranging from roughly 23 to 85, were recorded for the dose-escalation cohort. Prior anti-PD-1, anti-PD-L1 or anti-CTLA-4 therapy was permitted, and approximately 39% of dose-escalation patients had received checkpoint inhibitors. Partial responses were achieved by three dose-escalation patients, of whom one had hepatocellular carcinoma and two had cutaneous melanoma. The purpose of peripheral TCRbeta sequencing was to test whether ivuxolimab changed TCR sequence diversity and led to clonal T-cell expansion. The paper describes the monotherapy dose-escalation part (N of about 47 patients) of the phase I trial of ivuxolimab.

Patients with autoimmune disease history or receiving systemic immunosuppression were excluded from the trial. Peripheral blood for TCR sequencing was drawn from every dose cohort at baseline, at cycle 4 day 1 and at cycle 7 day 1. The samples were drawn from a first-in-human, open-label, multicenter phase I dose-escalation trial of ivuxolimab. Adults with locally advanced or metastatic melanoma, renal cell, hepatocellular, or head and neck squamous cell carcinoma were enrolled in the trial. Before TCR sequencing, CD4+ and CD8+ T cells were separately sorted from peripheral blood. Study-wide conclusions, independent of this receptor: At doses of 0.1 to 3.0 mg/kg, clonal expansion of both CD4+ and CD8+ T cells in blood was seen between baseline and week 6. Low levels of normalized T-cell clonal expansion were also seen in some nonresponding patients. The antigen specificity of the peripheral T cells that underwent clonal expansion was not determined. After ivuxolimab, CD8+ T cells had more expanded clones than CD4+ T cells on average. In the 0.1-3.0 mg/kg groups, partial responders had among the lowest normalized peripheral clonal expansion, particularly in CD8+ T cells.

Between the V and J ends, shortened by 7 bases and 8 bases respectively, the junction contains 20 bases. The germline V gene sets CDR1 to MNHEY and CDR2 to SVGAGI. Spanning cysteine to phenylalanine, the CDR3 consists of 14 amino acids. The kept DNA is CDR3 alone, 42 bases in frame from the first base. To sequence the TCRbeta CDR3 region, genomic DNA was isolated from the sorted cells. The immunoSEQ Assay was used for sequencing of TCRbeta CDR3 regions. TCRdb obtained this table from immuneACCESS and retained in-frame rearrangements with V and J assigned. These tables miss some clones; where compared with another copy, unresolved V genes account for less than half of the shortfall, and the remainder is unexplained. Here the sample has tens of thousands of clones; 75% to 90% occur a single time. The ten largest clones take up under 2.5% of the sample.

The TCR originated in an adult with an advanced solid tumor such as melanoma, head and neck, liver or kidney cancer. The sequence is built from TRBV6-5 and TRBJ1-2, with TRBD1 perhaps the D gene, on 5 matching bases. Sequences were derived from CD4+ or CD8+ T cells sorted from blood, sampled in a trial of the OX40 agonist ivuxolimab. The nucleotide sequence is TGTGCCAGCACCGCCGAGGGGCGGGCGGACGGCTACACCTTC. This gives the protein CASTAEGRADGYTF.